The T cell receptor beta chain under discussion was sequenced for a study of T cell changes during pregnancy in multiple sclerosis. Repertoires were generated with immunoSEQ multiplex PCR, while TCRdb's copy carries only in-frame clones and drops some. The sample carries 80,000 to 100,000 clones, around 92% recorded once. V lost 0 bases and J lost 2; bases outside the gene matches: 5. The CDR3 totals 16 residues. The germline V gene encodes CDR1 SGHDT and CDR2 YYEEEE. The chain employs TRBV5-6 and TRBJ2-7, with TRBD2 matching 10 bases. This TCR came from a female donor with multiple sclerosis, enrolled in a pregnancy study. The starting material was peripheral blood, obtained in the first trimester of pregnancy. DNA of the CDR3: TGTGCCAGCAGCTTGGGTCTAGCGGGAGCTGCCTACGAGCAGTACTTC. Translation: CASSLGLAGAAYEQYF.